Shown below are 5 T cell receptor beta chains from a single sample sequenced in a study of cytomegalovirus exposure and HLA in healthy donors. 13 Jbeta primers and 60 Vbeta primers were used for the PCR. TCRdb keeps only in-frame clones here, not all; method: immunoSEQ multiplex PCR. The sample holds about 36,000 clones; 60% to 75% are singletons and the top ten take 5% to 8%. Sequencing used PBMCs. The source is a man aged 30-40 years in good health and CMV-seronegative.

This clone was counted a few times. This chain joins TRBV10-2 and TRBJ1-1; 8 bases are a match to TRBD1. This CDR3 has 14 amino acids. Losses at the gene ends were 6 bases for V and 2 bases for J; bases not matched to a gene: 5. Germline-derived CDR1 and CDR2 are WSHSY and SAAADI. CDR3 amino acids: CASRDRALNTEAFF. CDR3 DNA: TGCGCCAGCAGGGACAGGGCACTAAACACTGAAGCTTTCTTT.

The rearrangement uses TRBV6-6 and TRBJ2-3; maybe TRBD2 (5 bases). V dropped 6 bases and J dropped 1 base, with 11 bases sitting between them. The germline CDR1 and CDR2 sequences are MNHNY and SVGAGI (reference sequence). The CDR3 is made up of 14 amino acids. The CDR3 coding sequence is TGTGCCAGCAGCAAAGGACTCGGCACAGATACGCAGTATTTT. It specifies CASSKGLGTDTQYF.

CDR3 sequence: CASSDARNIQYF. In nucleotides, the CDR3 is TGTGCCAGCAGTGACGCTAGGAACATTCAGTACTTC. The chain carries TRBV25-1 and TRBJ2-4, with D unresolved. Trimming shortened V by 3 bases and J by 7 bases, and 7 bases separated the two germline ends. Germline V gene data show CDR1 as MGHDK and CDR2 as SYGVNS. The CDR3 runs 12 residues.

The J gene is TRBJ2-7, the V gene TRBV5-6; 7 nucleotides match TRBD1. Germline V gives CDR1 SGHDT, CDR2 YYEEEE. J lost 4 bases, V lost 3 bases, and 4 bases had no gene match. This CDR3 is built from 13 residues. Here the CDR3 reads CASSWGTVYEQYF. The CDR3 DNA reads TGTGCCAGCAGCTGGGGGACAGTTTACGAGCAGTACTTC. The variable domain in full, with the rest retrieved from reference TRBV5-6 and TRBJ2-7, is DAGVTQSPTHLIKTRGQQVTLRCSPKSGHDTVSWYQQALGQGPQFIFQYYEEEERQRGNFPDRFSGHQFPNYSSELNVNALLLGDSALYLCASSWGTVYEQYFGPGTRLTVT.

The V call is TRBV6-1, the J call TRBJ2-5; 11 nucleotides line up with TRBD2. From germline, CDR1 is MNHNS and CDR2 SASEGT. The V gene end was trimmed by 2 bases and the J gene end by 4 bases; junction bases not matched to a gene: 6. There are 16 residues in the CDR3. The CDR3 DNA reads TGTGCCAGCAGTGAATGGCGACTAGCGGGAAGAGAGACCCAGTACTTC. Its translation: CASSEWRLAGRETQYF.